Each of the 15 T cell receptor beta chains below was sequenced from the same sample in a study of T cells in Graves' hyperthyroidism and ophthalmopathy (dated by TCRdb to the late 2010s). Libraries were built with multiplex PCR. Sequencing used an Illumina HiSeq 2000. TCR beta CDR3 regions were amplified from RNA transcripts. For the first round of RT-PCR on the TCR CDR3, the HTBI primer set was used together with the Qiagen OneStep RT-PCR kit. TCRdb passed the public sequencing reads through fastp at Q25 and MiXCR, retaining productive beta sequences. Identical CDR3 protein sequences are pooled into one entry, listed with their most common genes and DNA. This sample has around 760,000 distinct CDR3 sequences in its table, and over 35% of those were observed once. The ten largest account for around 30% of the sample. The sample consisted of blood. The receptor set was obtained from a woman in her thirties or forties with Graves' hyperthyroidism.

Remarks on this clonotype: A read error may be the cause here, since a much bigger clone is one base away. V and J are TRBV15 and TRBJ2-2, with D maybe TRBD2 (6 bases). Germline V gives CDR1 LNHNV, CDR2 YYDKDF (reference sequence). The CDR3 is made up of 13 amino acids. As DNA, the CDR3 is TGTGCCACCAGCACCAACCCAACCGGGGGGCTGTTTTTT. Translation gives CATSTNPTGGLFF.

The V and J genes are TRBV7-6 and TRBJ2-3; D is perhaps TRBD1 (6 bases). The V and J ends lost 5 bases and 0 bases respectively, with 12 bases between them. CDR3 length equals 15 residues. Germline assignment: CDR1 SGHVS and CDR2 FNYEAQ. The CDR3: CASSQSGQSTDTQYF. CDR3 coding DNA: TGTGCCAGCAGCCAGTCCGGACAGAGCACAGATACGCAGTATTTT. Full variable domain (remainder filled in from reference TRBV7-6 and TRBJ2-3): GAGVSQSPRYKVTKRGQDVALRCDPISGHVSLYWYRQALGQGPEFLTYFNYEAQQDKSGLPNDRFSAERPEGSISTLTIQRTEQRDSAMYRCASSQSGQSTDTQYFGPGTRLTVL.

The rearrangement uses TRBV19 and TRBJ1-5; D not certain. Between the trimmed V and J ends, which lost 8 bases and 5 bases, there was a span of 16 bases. There are 14 residues in the CDR3. From germline, CDR1 is LNHDA and CDR2 SQIVND (reference sequence). CDR3 coding DNA: TGTGCCAGTGCTAGGGTCGACTGGTATCAGCCCCAGCATTTT. It is translated as CASARVDWYQPQHF.

The chain combines TRBV7-9 with TRBJ2-7; the match to TRBD2 covers 9 bases. The CDR3 sequence is 19 residues long. Germline V gene sequence: CDR1 SEHNR, CDR2 FQNEAQ (reference sequence). Trimming cost V 4 bases and J 5 bases; bases outside gene matches: 21. The CDR3 nucleotides are TGTGCCAGCAGCTCCCAGGAGAAGCGGGAGGACGGCGGGTTCAACGAGCAGTACTTC. Translated: CASSSQEKREDGGFNEQYF.

The V and J genes are TRBV15 and TRBJ1-2; 13 nucleotides line up with TRBD2. The better agreement between TRBJ2-1 and the DNA end casts doubt on the J call. Germline values: CDR1 LNHNV, CDR2 YYDKDF (reference sequence). The CDR3 is made up of 14 amino acids. The CDR3 DNA sequence: TGTGCCACGACCGGGACTAGCGGGAACAATGAGCAGTTCTTC. Translation: CATTGTSGNNEQFF.

The chain couples TRBV4-3 to TRBJ1-6; 7 bases fit TRBD1. Trimming cost V 4 bases and J 10 bases; bases outside gene matches: 13. CDR1 is LGHNA and CDR2 is YSLEER in the germline V gene. The CDR3 consists of 16 residues. Written as DNA, the CDR3 is TGCGCCAGCAGCCTAGAGACAGGGTTGGGGGACTCACCCCTCCACTTT. Its protein product is CASSLETGLGDSPLHF.

This clonotype was counted ten times or more. This chain connects TRBV7-3 to TRBJ2-7; tentatively, D is TRBD1 (6 bases). Germline CDR1 reads SGHTA; CDR2 reads FQGTGA. This CDR3 has 14 amino acids. V was pared by 2 bases and J by 7 bases, with 15 bases between. Here the CDR3 DNA reads TGTGCCAGCAGCTTATCATCAGGGGTGGAAGAGCAGTACTTC. Translated, it gives CASSLSSGVEEQYF.

This rearrangement joins TRBV7-9 to TRBJ1-1; 12 positions match TRBD1. The germline V gene has CDR1 SEHNR and CDR2 FQNEAQ (reference sequence). Germline trimming cut 8 bases from V and 5 bases from J; bases unmatched to any gene: 15. CDR3 length equals 17 residues. The DNA for the CDR3 is TGTGCCAGCTCACCACTCATCGGGGACAGGGGGCCTACTGAAGCTTTCTTT. It specifies CASSPLIGDRGPTEAFF.

This clonotype turned up a few times. The chain is built from TRBV11-2 and TRBJ1-2; TRBD1 agrees at 12 bases. The junction had 12 bases not matched to a gene; V was cut back by 5 bases and J by 2 bases. In germline, CDR1 is SGHAT, CDR2 FQNNGV. The CDR3 loop spans 18 amino acids. CDR3 residues: CASSHHRDRGPMNYGYTF. As DNA, the CDR3 is TGTGCCAGCAGCCACCATAGGGACAGGGGGCCTATGAACTATGGCTACACCTTC.

In this sample, this clonotype turned up many times. The chain links TRBV15 to TRBJ1-3; D is possibly TRBD1 (6 bases). CDR3 length equals 15 residues. Germline-derived CDR1 and CDR2 are LNHNV and YYDKDF (reference sequence). V lost 3 bases and J lost 2, with 11 bases in between. DNA of the CDR3: TGTGCCACCAGCAGGGACAGCGGTCCTGGAAACACCATATATTTT. It yields the protein CATSRDSGPGNTIYF.

This clonotype has a count of ten or more. The chain joins TRBV24-1 to TRBJ1-2; 8 bases fit TRBD1. CDR3 length equals 13 residues. Germline values: CDR1 KGHDR, CDR2 SFDVKD. The V and J ends lost 4 bases and 8 bases, in that order; junction bases with no gene match: 5. CDR3 bases: TGTGCCACCAGTGACCGGGACAGGCTGGGCTACACCTTC. Translation: CATSDRDRLGYTF.

This clonotype was seen ten or more times. This chain connects TRBV20-1 to TRBJ2-7; 9 bases are shared with TRBD2. The ends lost 3 bases at V and 4 bases at J; junction bases unmatched: 4. The CDR3 sequence is 13 residues long. The germline gives CDR1 DFQATT, CDR2 SNEGSKA (reference sequence). The CDR3 here is CSASSGSTYEQYF. As DNA, the CDR3 is TGCAGTGCTAGTAGCGGGAGTACTTACGAGCAGTACTTC.

This clonotype came up a few times. Written as DNA, the CDR3 is TGTGCCAGCGAGGCAGCCGTCACCGGGGAGCTGTTTTTT. This codes for CASEAAVTGELFF. The rearrangement joins TRBV6-5 to TRBJ2-2; no clear D gene. Germline CDR1 is MNHEY and CDR2 is SVGAGI. The length of the CDR3 is 13 residues. V was trimmed by 8 bases and J by 4 bases, leaving 11 bases between them.

This clonotype was counted only a few times. The CDR3 DNA follows: TGTGCCAGCAGGCTCAGGGGGCCGGTTGAAAAACTGTTTTTT. Residues: CASRLRGPVEKLFF. This chain uses TRBV6-1 with TRBJ1-4, with 8 bases aligning to TRBD1. Losses at the gene ends were 6 bases for V and 7 bases for J; bases not matched to a gene: 7. The CDR3 sequence is 14 residues long. Looked up from germline, CDR1 is MNHNS and CDR2 is SASEGT.

The chain couples TRBV2 to TRBJ1-5; 9 nucleotides line up with TRBD1. CDR3 length: 17 residues. With V trimmed by 6 bases and J by 0 bases, 9 bases remained unmatched. CDR1 and CDR2 (germline): SNHLY, FYNNEI. CDR3 sequence: CASSWTGETNSNQPQHF. As DNA, the CDR3 is TGTGCCAGCAGCTGGACAGGGGAAACCAATAGCAATCAGCCCCAGCATTTT.